These 10 T cell receptor beta chains were sequenced from one sample in a study of OX40 agonist ivuxolimab in advanced cancers. The method was immunoSEQ multiplex PCR; TCRdb's version includes in-frame clones alone and lacks a portion of them. In the table there are about 99,000 clones, 90% to 95% of which are singletons. The sample here was CD4+ or CD8+ T cells sorted from blood, taken in a trial of the OX40 agonist ivuxolimab. Receptors were obtained from an adult with an advanced solid tumor such as melanoma, head and neck, liver or kidney cancer.

This clone was observed once. CDR3 protein: CASSADRGYQETQYF. CDR3 nucleotide sequence: TGTGCCAGTAGTGCAGACAGGGGGTACCAAGAGACCCAGTACTTC. The gene calls are TRBV19 and TRBJ2-5; TRBD1 matches 9 bases. With V trimmed by 5 bases and J by 0 bases, 4 bases remained unmatched. Germline assignment: CDR1 LNHDA and CDR2 SQIVND (reference sequence). This CDR3 region has 15 residues.

V is TRBV11-2 and J is TRBJ2-7; 7 bases are a match to TRBD2. Per the germline V gene, CDR1 is SGHAT and CDR2 is FQNNGV. The CDR3 totals 15 residues. V was clipped by 0 bases and J by 3 bases; unmatched bases: 5. The chain's CDR3 is CASSLDLGRFYEQYF. The CDR3 DNA is TGTGCCAGCAGCTTAGATCTCGGGAGGTTCTACGAGCAGTACTTC. Drawing the rest from reference TRBV11-2 and TRBJ2-7, the complete variable domain is EAGVAQSPRYKIIEKRQSVAFWCNPISGHATLYWYQQILGQGPKLLIQFQNNGVVDDSQLPKDRFSAERLKGVDSTLKIQPAKLEDSAVYLCASSLDLGRFYEQYFGPGTRLTVT.

This clone is a singleton in its sample. This rearrangement joins TRBV28 to TRBJ1-2; 7 bases align to TRBD1. Unmatched junction bases numbered 14, after V lost 5 bases and J lost 8 bases. The CDR3 is 15 residues long. The germline CDR1 and CDR2 sequences are MDHEN and SYDVKM. CDR3 loop: CASSRRQGVGPGYTF. In DNA, the CDR3 is TGTGCCAGCAGTCGTAGACAGGGAGTAGGGCCGGGCTACACCTTC.

This clone came up a few times. This rearrangement joins TRBV21-1 to TRBJ1-2; the DNA was not compared with TRBD1, the D call given in the table. TRBV21-1 is a pseudogene segment. This CDR3 region has 13 residues. The CDR3 nucleotides are TGTGCCAGCAGCGAGCAGGGCCGCTATGGCTACACCTTC. Translated, it gives CASSEQGRYGYTF.

CDR3 in amino acids: CASRRALSTGNTIYF. The CDR3 nucleotides are TGTGCCAGCAGGAGGGCGCTCTCTACTGGAAACACCATATATTTT. The chain joins TRBV2 to TRBJ1-3; D uncertain. Germline V gene sequence: CDR1 SNHLY, CDR2 FYNNEI. The CDR3 runs 15 residues. The V and J ends lost 6 bases and 2 bases respectively, with 14 bases between them.

The chain recombines TRBV7-3 with TRBJ2-7; D is unclear. Germline CDR1 is SGHTA and CDR2 is FQGTGA. The CDR3 covers 16 residues. Between the trimmed V and J ends, which lost 5 bases and 4 bases, there was a span of 21 bases. The CDR3 nucleotides read TGTGCCAGCAGCCCCCCCCCAACAGCGACATTTTACGAGCAGTACTTC. Translation: CASSPPPTATFYEQYF. The whole variable domain, remainder taken from reference TRBV7-3 and TRBJ2-7, is GAGVSQTPSNKVTEKGKYVELRCDPISGHTALYWYRQSLGQGPEFLIYFQGTGAADDSGLPNDRFFAVRPEGSVSTLKIQRTERGDSAVYLCASSPPPTATFYEQYFGPGTRLTVT.

V is TRBV11-3 and J is TRBJ2-1, with TRBD2 matching over 9 bases. Germline CDR1 reads SGHNT; CDR2 reads YENEEA. Losses at the gene ends were 4 bases for V and 9 bases for J; bases not matched to a gene: 7. There are 14 residues in the CDR3. The CDR3 DNA follows: TGTGCCAGCAGCTCAGGGACTAGCACGGGTGAGCAGTTCTTC. This gives the protein CASSSGTSTGEQFF.

The V call is TRBV7-2, the J call TRBJ2-1; D tentatively fits TRBD1 or TRBD2 (7 bases each). Trimming removed 1 base at V and 4 bases at J, with 23 bases between. The germline V gene has CDR1 SGHTA and CDR2 FQGNSA. There are 19 residues in the CDR3. Here the CDR3 DNA reads TGTGCCAGCAGCTTAGTCCGGGGAGGAGGGGGCGGGAGTTACAATGAGCAGTTCTTC. It translates to CASSLVRGGGGGSYNEQFF.

This rearrangement joins TRBV25-1 to TRBJ2-3, with TRBD2 matching over 8 bases. Germline CDR1 MGHDK, CDR2 SYGVNS. Unmatched junction bases numbered 12, after V lost 2 bases and J lost 2 bases. The CDR3 extends over 18 amino acids. CDR3 nucleotide sequence: TGTGCCAGCAGTGAAAGGGCCCCACTAGCGGACCCCACAGATACGCAGTATTTT. This codes for CASSERAPLADPTDTQYF.

V is TRBV28 and J is TRBJ2-2, with D perhaps given as TRBD1 or TRBD2 (5 bases each). The germline V gene encodes CDR1 MDHEN and CDR2 SYDVKM. Trimming left V 6 bases short and J 0 bases short, with 14 bases between. CDR3 length: 16 residues. This CDR3 reads CASRGVQTANTGELFF. The CDR3, as DNA: TGTGCCAGCAGGGGGGTACAGACGGCGAACACCGGGGAGCTGTTTTTT.